These 18 T cell receptor beta chains share one sample of origin, sequenced in a study of control samples from healthy donors and cancer patients. The data were produced by immunoSEQ multiplex PCR, yet TCRdb's version contains in-frame clones alone and is incomplete. The table records about 110,000 clones, about nine tenths of them present only once. Sequences were obtained from blood. These receptors were obtained from a human donor in good health. The donor label of this sample is uncertain.

V gene TRBV24-1 combines with J gene TRBJ2-3, with D tentatively TRBD1 (6 bases). Between the trimmed V and J ends, which lost 5 bases and 6 bases, there was a span of 11 bases. The CDR3 is 13 amino acids. Germline CDR1 is KGHDR and CDR2 is SFDVKD. DNA of the CDR3: TGTGCCACCAGTGTGGACAGCTCCGATACGCAGTATTTT. Its protein product is CATSVDSSDTQYF.

Comments on this clone: The junction does not match germline at one end; this may be a read error. The same CDR3 is also encoded by other DNA sequences in this sample. The chain couples TRBV6-5 to TRBJ2-3, with D uncertain. The CDR3 loop spans 11 amino acids. CDR1 is MNHEY and CDR2 is SVGAGI in the germline V gene. The CDR3 DNA follows: TGTGCCAGCAGTTCTGGGGATACACAGTATTTT. It translates to CASSSGDTQYF.

This clone was recorded only once. A junction end diverges from the germline sequence, so it may reflect a read error. J is TRBJ2-1 and V is TRBV13; D assignment may be TRBD1 or TRBD2 (5 bases each). The CDR3 spans 13 residues. Germline loops: CDR1 PRHDT, CDR2 FYEKMQ (reference sequence). The CDR3 loop reads CASSFRAGNGQFF. CDR3 DNA sequence: TGTGCCAGCAGCTTCAGGGCGGGTAATGGGCAGTTCTTC.

V is TRBV5-1 and J is TRBJ1-2, with D unclear. V gave up 4 bases and J gave up 8 bases, with 18 bases separating them. This CDR3 has 14 amino acids. From germline, CDR1 is SGHRS and CDR2 YFSETQ. This chain's CDR3 is CASSHSDPREGYTF. As DNA, the CDR3 is TGCGCCAGCAGCCACTCCGATCCTCGCGAGGGCTACACCTTC.

The chain is built from TRBV3-1 (or the pseudogene TRBV3-2) and TRBJ2-5; no firm D call. Germline loops: CDR1 LGHDT, CDR2 YNNKEL (reference sequence). The CDR3 sequence is 15 residues long. V lost 0 bases to trimming and J lost 7 bases, with 15 bases between them. Here the CDR3 reads CASSQDLFNVGTQYF. Here the CDR3 DNA reads TGTGCCAGCAGCCAAGATCTGTTCAACGTGGGGACCCAGTACTTC.

The CDR3 region is CASSSPGLRMNTEAFF. For the CDR3, the DNA is TGTGCCAGCAGCTCCCCGGGACTGCGAATGAACACTGAAGCTTTCTTT. This rearrangement joins TRBV7-9 to TRBJ1-1, with D possibly being TRBD1 (5 bases). The CDR3 totals 16 residues. The V gene's germline CDR1 is SEHNR and CDR2 FQNEAQ (reference sequence). V lost 4 bases and J lost 0, with 15 bases in between.

V and J are TRBV6-5 and TRBJ2-1; D uncertain. Per germline, CDR1 MNHEY and CDR2 SVGAGI. V was shortened by 1 base and J by 5 bases, with 12 bases between the two germline ends. The CDR3 sequence is 15 residues long. The CDR3 is CASSYLKKGNNEQFF. For the CDR3, the DNA is TGTGCCAGCAGTTACTTGAAGAAGGGAAACAATGAGCAGTTCTTC.

The chain carries TRBV4-3 and TRBJ2-6; D not resolved. CDR1 and CDR2 from the germline V gene are LGHNA and YSLEER. CDR3 length equals 16 residues. The V end lost 0 bases, the J end lost 0 bases, and 6 bases lay between the germline ends. CDR3 region: CASSQDSSSGANVLTF. CDR3 nucleotide sequence: TGCGCCAGCAGCCAAGATTCGAGCTCTGGGGCCAACGTCCTGACTTTC.

The chain carries TRBV30 and TRBJ2-1; D ambiguous. CDR1 GTSNPN and CDR2 SVGIG come from the germline V gene (reference sequence). This CDR3 contains 13 residues. Trimming removed 0 bases from V and 4 bases from J, with 7 bases in between. CDR3 sequence reads: CAWSVFRYNEQFF. The CDR3 DNA follows: TGTGCCTGGAGTGTATTCAGATACAATGAGCAGTTCTTC.

The rearrangement uses TRBV2 and TRBJ2-3; D may be TRBD1 (6 bases). This CDR3 has 14 residues. V lost 6 bases, J lost 4 bases, and 14 bases lay in between. The germline V gene has CDR1 SNHLY and CDR2 FYNNEI. The CDR3 DNA follows: TGTGCCAGCAGATCAGGGGTAGTACCAGATACGCAGTATTTT. Translating it yields CASRSGVVPDTQYF.

The rearrangement uses TRBV5-4 and TRBJ1-1; D call uncertain. The germline V gene encodes CDR1 SGHNT and CDR2 YYREEE (reference sequence). V dropped 4 bases and J dropped 3 bases, with 10 bases sitting between them. This CDR3 has 13 residues. The CDR3, as DNA: TGTGCCAGCAGCCCTATTTGGGACACTGAAGCTTTCTTT. Protein: CASSPIWDTEAFF.

The chain links TRBV27 to TRBJ2-7, with 9 bases that match TRBD1. This CDR3 spans 17 amino acids. Germline V CDR1 and CDR2: MNHEY, SMNVEV (reference sequence). V shed 3 bases and J 2 bases; nucleotides not matched to a gene: 11. The CDR3 nucleotides read TGTGCCAGCAGTTTCGCCTCCGGGACAGGGATGACCTACGAGCAGTACTTC. This sequence encodes CASSFASGTGMTYEQYF.

The chain combines TRBV5-1 with TRBJ1-4; 7 bases align to TRBD1. The J segment lost 4 bases and the V segment lost 0 bases, leaving 3 bases of the junction unmatched. The CDR3 totals 15 residues. Germline V CDR1 and CDR2: SGHRS, YFSETQ. CDR3 nucleotides: TGCGCCAGCAGCTTGGGCCAGGGGGGTAATGAAAAACTGTTTTTT. This translates into CASSLGQGGNEKLFF.

The chain employs TRBV25-1 and TRBJ1-6, with TRBD1 identical over 9 bases. The CDR3 is 16 amino acids. Trimming removed 3 bases from V and 9 bases from J; junction bases left unmatched: 9. Germline V CDR1 and CDR2: MGHDK, SYGVNS. CDR3 protein: CASSDPGTGTTSPLHF. Here the CDR3 DNA reads TGTGCCAGCAGTGATCCCGGGACAGGGACCACTTCACCCCTCCACTTT.

The chain links TRBV10-2 to TRBJ1-1; no clear D. The CDR3 has 13 residues. Per the germline V gene, CDR1 is WSHSY and CDR2 is SAAADI. V gave up 5 bases and J gave up 5 bases, with 12 bases separating them. In DNA form, the CDR3 reads TGCGCCAGCAGTACTTTCCTCGGGACTGAAGCTTTCTTT. It yields the protein CASSTFLGTEAFF.

The V call is TRBV9, the J call TRBJ2-2, with no clear D. Germline CDR1 and CDR2: SGDLS and YYNGEE. The V gene lost 2 bases and the J gene lost 0 bases, with 5 bases spanning the gap. The CDR3 has 14 residues. The CDR3 loop reads CASSVDPNTGELFF. The CDR3 DNA reads as TGTGCCAGCAGCGTGGATCCGAACACCGGGGAGCTGTTTTTT. The full variable domain, its missing parts supplied by reference TRBV9 and TRBJ2-2, is DSGVTQTPKHLITATGQRVTLRCSPRSGDLSVYWYQQSLDQGLQFLIQYYNGEERAKGNILERFSAQQFPDLHSELNLSSLELGDSALYFCASSVDPNTGELFFGEGSRLTVL.

The chain uses TRBV5-1 and TRBJ2-3; 12 bases are a match to TRBD2. The CDR3 is 17 amino acids. Trimming at V came to 1 base and at J to 5 bases, leaving 8 bases not matched to a gene. Per the germline V gene, CDR1 is SGHRS and CDR2 is YFSETQ. DNA of the CDR3: TGCGCCAGCAGCTTGTCGGCTAGCGGGGGGGCCCTAGATACGCAGTATTTT. It codes for CASSLSASGGALDTQYF. The whole variable domain, remainder taken from reference TRBV5-1 and TRBJ2-3, is KAGVTQTPRYLIKTRGQQVTLSCSPISGHRSVSWYQQTPGQGLQFLFEYFSETQRNKGNFPGRFSGRQFSNSRSEMNVSTLELGDSALYLCASSLSASGGALDTQYFGPGTRLTVL.

The gene calls are TRBV19 and TRBJ2-1; no clear D gene. The ends were cut back, 3 bases at V and 4 bases at J, with 13 bases in the middle. The CDR3 extends over 15 amino acids. Germline V CDR1 and CDR2: LNHDA, SQIVND (reference sequence). The CDR3 nucleotides read TGTGCCAGTAGTATGCGCGGCCAGGCATACAATGAGCAGTTCTTC. Translated: CASSMRGQAYNEQFF.